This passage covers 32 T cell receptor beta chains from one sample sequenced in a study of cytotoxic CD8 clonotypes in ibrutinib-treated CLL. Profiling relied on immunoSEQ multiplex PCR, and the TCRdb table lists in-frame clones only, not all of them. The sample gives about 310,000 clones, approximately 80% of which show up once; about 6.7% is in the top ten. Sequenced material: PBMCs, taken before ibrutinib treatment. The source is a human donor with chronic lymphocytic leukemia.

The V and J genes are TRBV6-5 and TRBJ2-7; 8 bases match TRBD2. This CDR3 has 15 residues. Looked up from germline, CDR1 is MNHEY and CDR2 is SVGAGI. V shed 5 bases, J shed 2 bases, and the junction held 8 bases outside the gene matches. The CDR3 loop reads CASSLGLASAYEQYF. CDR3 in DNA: TGTGCCAGCAGTCTCGGACTAGCCTCCGCCTACGAGCAGTACTTC.

In DNA form, the CDR3 reads TGTGCCAGCAGCTTTTGGGGATTCTCTGGAAACACCATATATTTT. This encodes CASSFWGFSGNTIYF. The J gene is TRBJ1-3, the V gene TRBV13; D unresolved. The CDR3 has 15 residues. V dropped 3 bases and J dropped 0 bases, with 9 bases sitting between them. CDR1 and CDR2 from the germline V gene are PRHDT and FYEKMQ (reference sequence).

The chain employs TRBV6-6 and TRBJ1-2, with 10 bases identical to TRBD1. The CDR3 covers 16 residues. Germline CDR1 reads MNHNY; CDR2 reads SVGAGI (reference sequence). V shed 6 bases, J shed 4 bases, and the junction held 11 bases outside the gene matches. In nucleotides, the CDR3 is TGTGCCAGCAGAACGACAGGGGGCGGGTCAGGCTATGGCTACACCTTC. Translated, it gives CASRTTGGGSGYGYTF.

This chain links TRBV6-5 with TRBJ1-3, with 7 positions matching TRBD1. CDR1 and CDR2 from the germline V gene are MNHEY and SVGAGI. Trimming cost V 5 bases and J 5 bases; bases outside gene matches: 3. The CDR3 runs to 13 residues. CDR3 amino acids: CASSATGRNTIYF. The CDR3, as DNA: TGTGCCAGCAGTGCGACAGGGAGAAACACCATATATTTT.

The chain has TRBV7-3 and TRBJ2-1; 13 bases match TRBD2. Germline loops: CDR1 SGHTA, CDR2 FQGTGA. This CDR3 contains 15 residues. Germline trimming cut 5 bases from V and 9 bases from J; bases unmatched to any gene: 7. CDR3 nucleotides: TGTGCCAGCAGCCCAACTAGCGGGAGGGATAGTGAGCAGTTCTTC. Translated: CASSPTSGRDSEQFF.

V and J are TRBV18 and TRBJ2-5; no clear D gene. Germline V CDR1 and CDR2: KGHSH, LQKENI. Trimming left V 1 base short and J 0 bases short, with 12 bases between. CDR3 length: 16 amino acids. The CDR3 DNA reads TGTGCCAGCTCACCACTCAATACAGTTAACCAAGAGACCCAGTACTTC. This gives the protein CASSPLNTVNQETQYF.

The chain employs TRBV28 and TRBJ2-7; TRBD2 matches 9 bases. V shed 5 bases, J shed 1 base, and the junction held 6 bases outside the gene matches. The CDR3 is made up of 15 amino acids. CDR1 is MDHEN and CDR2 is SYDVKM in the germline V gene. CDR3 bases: TGTGCCAGCAGTCGCCCTAGCGGGACTTCCTACGAGCAGTACTTC. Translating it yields CASSRPSGTSYEQYF.

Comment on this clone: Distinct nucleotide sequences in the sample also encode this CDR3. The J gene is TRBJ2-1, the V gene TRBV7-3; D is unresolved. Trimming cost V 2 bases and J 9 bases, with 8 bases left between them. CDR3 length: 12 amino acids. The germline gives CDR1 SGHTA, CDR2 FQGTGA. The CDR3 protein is CASSLVVGEQFF. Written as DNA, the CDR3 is TGTGCCAGCAGCTTAGTCGTTGGTGAGCAGTTCTTC.

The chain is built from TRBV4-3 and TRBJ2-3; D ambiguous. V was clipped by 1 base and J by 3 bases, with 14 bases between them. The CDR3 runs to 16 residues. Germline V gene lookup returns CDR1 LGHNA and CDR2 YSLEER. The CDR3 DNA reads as TGCGCCAGCAGCCAAGGACACATCAAGACGACAGATACGCAGTATTTT. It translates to CASSQGHIKTTDTQYF.

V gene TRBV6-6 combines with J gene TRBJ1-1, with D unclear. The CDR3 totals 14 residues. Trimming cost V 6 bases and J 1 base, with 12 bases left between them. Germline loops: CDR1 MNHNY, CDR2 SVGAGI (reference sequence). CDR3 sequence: CASSPNTGNTEAFF. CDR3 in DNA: TGTGCCAGCAGCCCAAACACCGGGAACACTGAAGCTTTCTTT.

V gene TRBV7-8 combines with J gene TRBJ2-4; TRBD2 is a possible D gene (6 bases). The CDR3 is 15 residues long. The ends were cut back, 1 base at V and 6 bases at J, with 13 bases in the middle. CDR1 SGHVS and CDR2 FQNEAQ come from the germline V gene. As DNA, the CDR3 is TGTGCCAGCAGCTTAGGTCCGACTAGGAGAAACATTCAGTACTTC. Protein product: CASSLGPTRRNIQYF.

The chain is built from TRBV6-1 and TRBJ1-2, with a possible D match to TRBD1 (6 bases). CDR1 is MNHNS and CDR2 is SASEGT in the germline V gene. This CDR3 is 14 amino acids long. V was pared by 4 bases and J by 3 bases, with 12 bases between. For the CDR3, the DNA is TGTGCCAGCAGTGCGCGGGGACAAGACTATGGCTACACCTTC. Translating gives CASSARGQDYGYTF.

In nucleotides, the CDR3 is TGTGCCAGCAGCACCTCCACGAGTAACACCGGGGAGCTGTTTTTT. Encoded protein: CASSTSTSNTGELFF. The chain recombines TRBV5-4 with TRBJ2-2, with D uncertain. The CDR3 is 15 residues long. V was trimmed by 4 bases and J by 2 bases, leaving 12 bases between them. Germline V gene lookup returns CDR1 SGHNT and CDR2 YYREEE (reference sequence).

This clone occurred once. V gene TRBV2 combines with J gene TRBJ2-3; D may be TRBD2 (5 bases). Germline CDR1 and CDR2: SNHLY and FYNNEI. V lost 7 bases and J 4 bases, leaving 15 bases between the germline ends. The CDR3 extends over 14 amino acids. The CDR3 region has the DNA TGTGCCAGCACGACTCAAGGAGGTGCAGATACGCAGTATTTT. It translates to CASTTQGGADTQYF.

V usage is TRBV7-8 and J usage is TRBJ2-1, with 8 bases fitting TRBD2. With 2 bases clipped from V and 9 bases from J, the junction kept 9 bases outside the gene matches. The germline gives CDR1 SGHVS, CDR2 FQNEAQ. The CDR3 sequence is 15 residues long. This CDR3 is CASSLYRTSLGEQFF. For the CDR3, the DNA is TGTGCCAGCAGCTTATATCGGACTAGCTTGGGTGAGCAGTTCTTC.

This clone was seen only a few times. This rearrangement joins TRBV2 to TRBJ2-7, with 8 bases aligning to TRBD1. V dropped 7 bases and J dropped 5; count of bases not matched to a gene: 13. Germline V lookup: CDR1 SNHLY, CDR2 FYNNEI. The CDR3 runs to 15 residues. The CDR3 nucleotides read TGTGCCAGCAATCTCGGACAGGGCTTATTCCACGAGCAGTACTTC. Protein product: CASNLGQGLFHEQYF.

CDR3 sequence (DNA): TGTGCCAGCAGCCTTTCTAGCATTGAGCAGTTCTTC. This gives the protein CASSLSSIEQFF. V is TRBV14 and J is TRBJ2-1, with D tentatively TRBD2 (5 bases). V lost 4 bases to trimming and J lost 9 bases, with 10 bases between them. CDR3 size: 12 residues. Per the germline V gene, CDR1 is SGHDN and CDR2 is FVKESK.

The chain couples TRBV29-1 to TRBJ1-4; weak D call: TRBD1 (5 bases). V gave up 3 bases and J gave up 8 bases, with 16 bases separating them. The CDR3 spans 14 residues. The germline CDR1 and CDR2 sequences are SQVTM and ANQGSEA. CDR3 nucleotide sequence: TGCAGCGTTGAGAGCGGGGGTGGTCGAGAAAAACTGTTTTTT. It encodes CSVESGGGREKLFF.

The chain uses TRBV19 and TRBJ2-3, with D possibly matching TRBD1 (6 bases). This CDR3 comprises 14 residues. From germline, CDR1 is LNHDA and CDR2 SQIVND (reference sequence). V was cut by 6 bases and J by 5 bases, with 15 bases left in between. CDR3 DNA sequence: TGTGCCAGTAGAAGAACTTGGGGGCAAGATACGCAGTATTTT. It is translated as CASRRTWGQDTQYF.

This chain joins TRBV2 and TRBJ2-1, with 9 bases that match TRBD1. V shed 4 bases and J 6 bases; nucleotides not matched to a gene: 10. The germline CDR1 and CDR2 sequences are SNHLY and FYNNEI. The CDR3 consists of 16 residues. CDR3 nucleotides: TGTGCCAGCAGTGTTAGGTCACAGGGGGCGCGCAATGAGCAGTTCTTC. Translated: CASSVRSQGARNEQFF.

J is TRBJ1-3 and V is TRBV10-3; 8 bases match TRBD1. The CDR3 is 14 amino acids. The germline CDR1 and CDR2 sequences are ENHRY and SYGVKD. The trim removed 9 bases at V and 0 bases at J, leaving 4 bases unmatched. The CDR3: CAIQGGLSGNTIYF. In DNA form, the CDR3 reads TGTGCCATACAGGGGGGCCTCTCTGGAAACACCATATATTTT.

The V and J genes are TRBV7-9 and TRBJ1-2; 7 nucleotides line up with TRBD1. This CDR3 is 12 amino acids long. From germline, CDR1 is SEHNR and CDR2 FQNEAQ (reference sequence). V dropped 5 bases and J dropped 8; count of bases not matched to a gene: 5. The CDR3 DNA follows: TGTGCCAGCAGCCGTGGGACAGACGGCTACACCTTC. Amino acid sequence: CASSRGTDGYTF.

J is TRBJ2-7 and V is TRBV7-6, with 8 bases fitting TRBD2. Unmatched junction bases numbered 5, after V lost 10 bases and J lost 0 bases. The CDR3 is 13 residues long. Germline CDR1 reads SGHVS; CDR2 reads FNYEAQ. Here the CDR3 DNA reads TGTGCCACGGGGGGGGAGAACTCCTACGAGCAGTACTTC. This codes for CATGGENSYEQYF.

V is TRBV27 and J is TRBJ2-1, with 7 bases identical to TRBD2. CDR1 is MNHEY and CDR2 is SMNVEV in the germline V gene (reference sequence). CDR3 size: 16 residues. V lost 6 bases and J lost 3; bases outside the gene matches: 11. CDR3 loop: CASRLLGLDYYNEQFF. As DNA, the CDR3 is TGTGCCAGCAGATTACTCGGACTAGACTACTACAATGAGCAGTTCTTC.

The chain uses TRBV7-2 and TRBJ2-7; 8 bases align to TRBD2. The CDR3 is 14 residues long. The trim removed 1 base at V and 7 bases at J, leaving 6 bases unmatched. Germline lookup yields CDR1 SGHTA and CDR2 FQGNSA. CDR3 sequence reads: CASSLVAGPGEQYF. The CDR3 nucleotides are TGTGCCAGCAGCTTAGTAGCGGGACCTGGGGAGCAGTACTTC.

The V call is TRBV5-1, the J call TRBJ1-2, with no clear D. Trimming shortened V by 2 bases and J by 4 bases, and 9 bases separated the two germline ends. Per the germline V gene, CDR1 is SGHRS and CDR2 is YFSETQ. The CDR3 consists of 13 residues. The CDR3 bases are TGCGCCAGCAGCTTAGGGAGGACCTATGGCTACACCTTC. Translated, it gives CASSLGRTYGYTF.

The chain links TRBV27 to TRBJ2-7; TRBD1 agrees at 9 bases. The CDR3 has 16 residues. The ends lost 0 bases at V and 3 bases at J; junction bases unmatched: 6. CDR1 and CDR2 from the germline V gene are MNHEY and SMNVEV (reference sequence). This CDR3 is CASSLSVDRGFYEQYF. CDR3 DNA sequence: TGTGCCAGCAGTTTATCGGTGGACAGGGGTTTCTACGAGCAGTACTTC.

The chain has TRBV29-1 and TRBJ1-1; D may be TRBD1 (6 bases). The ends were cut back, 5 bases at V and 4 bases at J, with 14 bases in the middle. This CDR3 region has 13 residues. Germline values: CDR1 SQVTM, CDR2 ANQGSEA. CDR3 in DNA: TGCAGCGTTCGAGGGGGGGTAACCACTGAAGCTTTCTTT. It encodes CSVRGGVTTEAFF. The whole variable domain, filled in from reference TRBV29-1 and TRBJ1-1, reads SAVISQKPSRDICQRGTSLTIQCQVDSQVTMMFWYRQQPGQSLTLIATANQGSEATYESGFVIDKFPISRPNLTFSTLTVSNMSPEDSSIYLCSVRGGVTTEAFFGQGTRLTVV.

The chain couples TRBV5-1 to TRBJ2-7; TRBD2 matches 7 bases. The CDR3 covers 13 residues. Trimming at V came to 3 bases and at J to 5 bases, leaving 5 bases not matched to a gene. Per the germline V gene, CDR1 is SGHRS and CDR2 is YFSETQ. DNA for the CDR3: TGCGCCAGCAGCTCGGGACTACATGACGAGCAGTACTTC. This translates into CASSSGLHDEQYF.

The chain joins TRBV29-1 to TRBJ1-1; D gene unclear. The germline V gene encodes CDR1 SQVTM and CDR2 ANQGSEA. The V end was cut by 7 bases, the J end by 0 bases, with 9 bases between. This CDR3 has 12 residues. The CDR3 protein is CSAKALNTEAFF. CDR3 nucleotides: TGCAGCGCTAAGGCCCTGAACACTGAAGCTTTCTTT.

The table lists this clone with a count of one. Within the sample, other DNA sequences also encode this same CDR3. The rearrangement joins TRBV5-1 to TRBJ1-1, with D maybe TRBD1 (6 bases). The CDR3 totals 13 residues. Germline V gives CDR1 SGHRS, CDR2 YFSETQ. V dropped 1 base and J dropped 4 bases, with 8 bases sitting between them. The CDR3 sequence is CASSLRGGTEAFF. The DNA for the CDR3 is TGCGCCAGCAGCTTGAGGGGGGGCACTGAAGCTTTCTTT.

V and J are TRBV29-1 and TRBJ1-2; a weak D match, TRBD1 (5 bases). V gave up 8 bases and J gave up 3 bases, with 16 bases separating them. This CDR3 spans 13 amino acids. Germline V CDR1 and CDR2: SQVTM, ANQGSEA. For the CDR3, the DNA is TGCAGCACCGGGGCAGGCCGTGACTATGGCTACACCTTC. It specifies CSTGAGRDYGYTF.